The 8 T cell receptor beta chains below all came from one sample that was sequenced in a study of T cell responses to AZD1222 COVID-19 vaccine. The method was immunoSEQ multiplex PCR; TCRdb's version includes in-frame clones alone and lacks a portion of them. This sample has 110,000 to 150,000 clones; roughly nine tenths occur once, and the top ten carry 1.5% to 2%. The specimen comprised peripheral blood, sampled on day 0 of AZD1222 vaccination. All receptors come from an adult in good health.

V usage is TRBV28 and J usage is TRBJ1-2; no firm D call. The CDR3 extends over 15 amino acids. With 6 bases removed from V and 8 bases from J, the gap between germline ends came to 22 bases. CDR1 MDHEN and CDR2 SYDVKM come from the germline V gene. CDR3 region: CASSLPNRRGRGYTF. DNA of the CDR3: TGTGCCAGCAGCCTTCCGAACCGGCGCGGAAGGGGCTACACCTTC.

The chain combines TRBV7-8 with TRBJ2-7; D is possibly TRBD1 (6 bases). CDR3 length equals 15 residues. Germline CDR1 SGHVS, CDR2 FQNEAQ. The V and J ends lost 5 bases and 2 bases respectively, with 16 bases between them. This CDR3 reads CASSTRTAYTYEQYF. Here the CDR3 DNA reads TGTGCCAGCAGCACCCGGACAGCTTACACCTACGAGCAGTACTTC.

The rearrangement uses TRBV30 and TRBJ1-5; maybe TRBD1 (5 bases). This CDR3 contains 14 residues. Germline V gene data show CDR1 as GTSNPN and CDR2 as SVGIG (reference sequence). V lost 0 bases and J 6 bases, leaving 12 bases between the germline ends. The CDR3 spells CAWSVRAGSQPQHF. CDR3 DNA: TGTGCCTGGAGTGTAAGGGCAGGGAGTCAGCCCCAGCATTTT.

This rearrangement joins TRBV27 to TRBJ2-6; no firm D call. This CDR3 is 13 amino acids long. Germline assignment: CDR1 MNHEY and CDR2 SMNVEV (reference sequence). Trimming stripped 2 bases from V and 4 bases from J, with 3 bases between. The CDR3 loop is CASSLLGANVLTF. CDR3 bases: TGTGCCAGCAGTTTACTGGGGGCCAACGTCCTGACTTTC.

The chain links TRBV7-8 to TRBJ2-5; D might be TRBD1 (5 bases). Trimming pared 5 bases from V and 4 bases from J, leaving 11 bases between. Germline lookup yields CDR1 SGHVS and CDR2 FQNEAQ. The CDR3 has 13 amino acids. CDR3 nucleotides: TGTGCCAGCAGCGCCAGGGTAAGAGAGACCCAGTACTTC. This gives the protein CASSARVRETQYF.

This clone was recorded only once. The chain employs TRBV5-8 and TRBJ1-4; no definite D call. Trimming shortened V by 3 bases and J by 5 bases, and 8 bases separated the two germline ends. The CDR3 is 13 amino acids. Per the germline V gene, CDR1 is SGHTS and CDR2 is YDEGEE. CDR3 sequence: CASSYRRNEKLFF. In nucleotides, the CDR3 is TGTGCCAGCAGCTATCGACGGAATGAAAAACTGTTTTTT.

J is TRBJ2-3 and V is TRBV29-1; D may be TRBD1 (6 bases). Germline CDR1 reads SQVTM; CDR2 reads ANQGSEA. The germline V and J ends were trimmed by 4 bases and 2 bases, with 10 bases remaining between them. The CDR3 consists of 13 residues. The CDR3 region has the DNA TGCAGCGTTGGGCAGGGGTTCACAGATACGCAGTATTTT. Its protein product is CSVGQGFTDTQYF.

This clone has a single count. This sequence joins TRBV12-3 or TRBV12-4 and TRBJ1-5, with no clear D. Trimming left V 6 bases short and J 5 bases short, with 8 bases between. The CDR3 spans 12 residues. CDR3 sequence reads: CASSDGYQPQHF. CDR3 DNA: TGTGCCAGCAGCGACGGGTATCAGCCCCAGCATTTT.